This TCR beta chain was sequenced in a study of blood T cell repertoires in COVID-19. This CDR3 is built from 14 residues. Per germline, CDR1 ENHRY and CDR2 SYGVKD. Trimming removed 2 bases at V and 6 bases at J, with 10 bases between. The data were produced by immunoSEQ multiplex PCR, yet TCRdb's version contains in-frame clones alone and is incomplete. The top ten hold less than 4% of the sample, which has 250,000 to 300,000 clones, 86% seen once. This clonotype originated in a man in his late teens or twenties with active or convalescent COVID-19. The chain is built from TRBV10-3 and TRBJ1-4; D is possibly TRBD1 (6 bases). The sample was peripheral blood. CDR3 sequence reads: CAISEIQGDEKLFF. The CDR3, as DNA: TGTGCCATCAGTGAGATACAGGGTGATGAAAAACTGTTTTTT.